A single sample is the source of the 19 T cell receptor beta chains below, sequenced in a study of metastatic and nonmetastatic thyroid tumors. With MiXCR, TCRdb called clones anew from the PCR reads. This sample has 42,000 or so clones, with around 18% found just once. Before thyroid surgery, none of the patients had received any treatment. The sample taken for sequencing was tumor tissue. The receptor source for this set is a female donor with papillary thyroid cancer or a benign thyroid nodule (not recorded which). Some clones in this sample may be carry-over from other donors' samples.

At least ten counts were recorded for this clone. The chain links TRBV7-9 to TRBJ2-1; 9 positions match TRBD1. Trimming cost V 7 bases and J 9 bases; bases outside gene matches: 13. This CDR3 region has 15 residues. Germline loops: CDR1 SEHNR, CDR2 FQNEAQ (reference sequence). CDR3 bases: TGTGCCAGCACCCATACACAGGGGGCCATTGGTGAGCAGTTCTTC. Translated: CASTHTQGAIGEQFF.

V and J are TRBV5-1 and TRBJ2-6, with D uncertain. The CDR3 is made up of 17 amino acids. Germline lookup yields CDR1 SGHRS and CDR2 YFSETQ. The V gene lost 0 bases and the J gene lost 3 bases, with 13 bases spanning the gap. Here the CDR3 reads CASSLVSVGHGANVLTF. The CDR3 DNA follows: TGCGCCAGCAGCTTGGTTAGTGTGGGTCATGGGGCCAACGTCCTGACTTTC.

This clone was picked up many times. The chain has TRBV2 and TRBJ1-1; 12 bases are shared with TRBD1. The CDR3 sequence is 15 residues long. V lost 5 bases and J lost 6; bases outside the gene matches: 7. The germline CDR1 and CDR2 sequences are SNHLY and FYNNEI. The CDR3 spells CASSYFGTGGPEAFF. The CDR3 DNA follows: TGTGCCAGCAGTTACTTCGGGACAGGGGGCCCTGAAGCTTTCTTT.

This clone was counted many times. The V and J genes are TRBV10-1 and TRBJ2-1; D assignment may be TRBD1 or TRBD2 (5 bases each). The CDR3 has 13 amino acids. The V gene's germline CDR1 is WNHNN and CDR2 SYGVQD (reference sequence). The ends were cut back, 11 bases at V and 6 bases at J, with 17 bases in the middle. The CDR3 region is CASGPPGGNEQFF. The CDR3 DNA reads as TGCGCCTCGGGACCCCCAGGTGGCAATGAGCAGTTCTTC.

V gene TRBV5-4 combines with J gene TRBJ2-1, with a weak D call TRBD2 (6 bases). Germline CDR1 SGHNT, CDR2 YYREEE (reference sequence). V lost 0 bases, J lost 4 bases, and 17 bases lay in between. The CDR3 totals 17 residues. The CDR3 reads CASSLGFRDSLYNEQFF. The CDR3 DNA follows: TGTGCCAGCAGCTTGGGTTTTCGGGACTCCCTGTACAATGAGCAGTTCTTC.

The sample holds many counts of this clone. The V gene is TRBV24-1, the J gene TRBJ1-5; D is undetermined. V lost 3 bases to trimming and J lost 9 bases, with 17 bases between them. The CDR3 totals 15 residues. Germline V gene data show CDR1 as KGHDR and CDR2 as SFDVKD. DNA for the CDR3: TGTGCCACCAGTGATGAAGGACGGGGAGGGATGCCCCAGCATTTT. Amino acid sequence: CATSDEGRGGMPQHF.

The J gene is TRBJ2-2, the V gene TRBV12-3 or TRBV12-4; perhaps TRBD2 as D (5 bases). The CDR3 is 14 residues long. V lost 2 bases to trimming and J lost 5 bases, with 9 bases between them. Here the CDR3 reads CASSLMRATGELFF. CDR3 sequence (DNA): TGTGCCAGCAGTTTAATGAGGGCAACCGGGGAGCTGTTTTTT.

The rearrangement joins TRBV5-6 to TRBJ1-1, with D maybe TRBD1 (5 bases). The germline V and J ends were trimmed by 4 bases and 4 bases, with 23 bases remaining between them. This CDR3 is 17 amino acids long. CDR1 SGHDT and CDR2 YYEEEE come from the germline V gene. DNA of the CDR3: TGTGCCAGCAGCCACGGAGGGGTCTGGGGGGTGAGCACTGAAGCTTTCTTT. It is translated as CASSHGGVWGVSTEAFF. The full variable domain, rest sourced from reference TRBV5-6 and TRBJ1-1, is DAGVTQSPTHLIKTRGQQVTLRCSPKSGHDTVSWYQQALGQGPQFIFQYYEEEERQRGNFPDRFSGHQFPNYSSELNVNALLLGDSALYLCASSHGGVWGVSTEAFFGQGTRLTVV.

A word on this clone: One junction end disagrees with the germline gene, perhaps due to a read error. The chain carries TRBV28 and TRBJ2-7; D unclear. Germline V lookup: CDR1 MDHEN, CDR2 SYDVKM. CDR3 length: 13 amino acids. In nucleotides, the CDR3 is TGTGCCAGCAGCACCTTGTTGGGGTACGAGCAGTACTTT. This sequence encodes CASSTLLGYEQYF.

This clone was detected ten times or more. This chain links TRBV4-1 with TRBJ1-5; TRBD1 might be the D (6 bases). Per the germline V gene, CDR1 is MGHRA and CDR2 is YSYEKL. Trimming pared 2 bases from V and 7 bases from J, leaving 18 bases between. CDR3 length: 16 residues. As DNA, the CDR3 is TGCGCCAGCAGCCAAAGTATGAGGTCAAGGGGGCAGCCCCAGCATTTT. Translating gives CASSQSMRSRGQPQHF.

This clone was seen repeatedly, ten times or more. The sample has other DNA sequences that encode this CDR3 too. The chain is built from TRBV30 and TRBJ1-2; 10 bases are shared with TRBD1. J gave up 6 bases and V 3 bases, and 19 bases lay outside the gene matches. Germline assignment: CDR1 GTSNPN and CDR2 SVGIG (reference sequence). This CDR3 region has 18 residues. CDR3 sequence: CAWSERQGAHFGRDGYTF. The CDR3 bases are TGTGCCTGGAGCGAACGACAGGGGGCGCACTTTGGTCGAGATGGCTACACCTTC.

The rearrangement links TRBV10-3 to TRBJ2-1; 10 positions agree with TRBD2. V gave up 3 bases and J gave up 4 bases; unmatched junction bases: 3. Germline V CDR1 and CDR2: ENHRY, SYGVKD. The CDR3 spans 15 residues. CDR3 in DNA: TGTGCCATCAGTGATATTAGCGGGGGGTACAATGAGCAGTTCTTC. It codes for CAISDISGGYNEQFF.

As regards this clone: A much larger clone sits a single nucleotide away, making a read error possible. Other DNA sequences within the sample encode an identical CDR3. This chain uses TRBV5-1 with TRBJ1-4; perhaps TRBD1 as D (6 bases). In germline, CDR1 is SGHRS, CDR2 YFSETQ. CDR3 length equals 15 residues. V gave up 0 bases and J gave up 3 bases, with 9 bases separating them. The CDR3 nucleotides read TGCGCCAGCAGCTTGGTGGGGGCGGCTAATGAAAAACTGTTTTTT. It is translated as CASSLVGAANEKLFF.

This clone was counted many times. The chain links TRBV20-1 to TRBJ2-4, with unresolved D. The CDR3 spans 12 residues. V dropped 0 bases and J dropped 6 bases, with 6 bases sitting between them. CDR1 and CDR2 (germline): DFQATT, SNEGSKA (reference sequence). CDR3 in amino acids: CSAREQLNIQYF. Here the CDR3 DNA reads TGCAGTGCTAGAGAACAGTTAAACATTCAGTACTTC.

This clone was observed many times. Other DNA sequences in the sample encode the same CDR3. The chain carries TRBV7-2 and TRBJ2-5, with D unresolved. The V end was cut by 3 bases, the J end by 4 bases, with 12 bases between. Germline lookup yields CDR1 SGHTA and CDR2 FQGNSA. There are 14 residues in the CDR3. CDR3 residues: CASSLTPPPETQYF. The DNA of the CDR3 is TGTGCCAGCAGCTTGACCCCGCCCCCAGAGACCCAGTACTTC.

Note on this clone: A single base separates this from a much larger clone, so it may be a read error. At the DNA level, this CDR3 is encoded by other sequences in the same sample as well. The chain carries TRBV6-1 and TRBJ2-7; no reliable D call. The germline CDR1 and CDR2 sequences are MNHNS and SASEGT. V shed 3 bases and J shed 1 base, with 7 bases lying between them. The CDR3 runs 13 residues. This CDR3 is CASSETASYEQYF. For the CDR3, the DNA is TGTGCCAGCAGTGAGACGGCATCCTACGAGCAGTACTTC.

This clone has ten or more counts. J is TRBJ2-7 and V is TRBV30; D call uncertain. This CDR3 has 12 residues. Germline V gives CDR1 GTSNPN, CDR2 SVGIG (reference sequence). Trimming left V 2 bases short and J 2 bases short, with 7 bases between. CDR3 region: CAWSPGAYEQYF. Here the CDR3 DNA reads TGTGCCTGGAGTCCGGGCGCCTACGAGCAGTACTTC.

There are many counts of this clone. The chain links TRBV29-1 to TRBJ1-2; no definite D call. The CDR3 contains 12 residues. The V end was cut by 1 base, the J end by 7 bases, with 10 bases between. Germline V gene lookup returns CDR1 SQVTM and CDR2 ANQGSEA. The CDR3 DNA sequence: TGCAGCGTTGAAGCGACTCCGCGTGGCTACACCTTC. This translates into CSVEATPRGYTF.

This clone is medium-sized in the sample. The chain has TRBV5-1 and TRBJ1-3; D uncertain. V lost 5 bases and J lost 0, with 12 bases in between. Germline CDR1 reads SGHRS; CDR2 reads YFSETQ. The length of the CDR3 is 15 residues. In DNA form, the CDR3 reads TGCGCCAGCAGTGGGGTCTTGCCCTCTGGAAACACCATATATTTT. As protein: CASSGVLPSGNTIYF.